What follows are 10 T cell receptor beta chains derived from one specimen sequenced in a study of cytomegalovirus exposure and HLA in healthy donors. Sequencing was performed with immunoSEQ multiplex PCR; in TCRdb, only in-frame clones are kept and a portion is missing. This sample carries tens of thousands of clones, about 95% of them seen once, and the ten largest clones take roughly 0.6%. Sequenced sample: PBMCs. These receptors came from a woman under 30 in good health and CMV-seronegative.

The chain employs TRBV6-6 and TRBJ2-5, with D hard to call. The germline V gene encodes CDR1 MNHNY and CDR2 SVGAGI (reference sequence). The ends were cut back, 2 bases at V and 4 bases at J, with 2 bases in the middle. This CDR3 has 11 amino acids. CDR3 in DNA: TGTGCCAGCAGTTACCGAGAGACCCAGTACTTC. As protein: CASSYRETQYF.

Remarks on this clone: The sample has other DNA sequences that encode this CDR3 too. The gene calls are TRBV18 and TRBJ1-1; tentative D call: TRBD1 (6 bases). The CDR3 covers 14 residues. Per germline, CDR1 KGHSH and CDR2 LQKENI. Deletions cut 2 bases from V and 2 bases from J, with 9 bases between. For the CDR3, the DNA is TGTGCCAGCTCACCAGGACAGCTAAACACTGAAGCTTTCTTT. It translates to CASSPGQLNTEAFF.

This clone was detected only once. The rearrangement links TRBV15 to TRBJ1-1, with D possibly matching TRBD1 (5 bases). Per germline, CDR1 LNHNV and CDR2 YYDKDF (reference sequence). This CDR3 region has 14 residues. Trimming pared 1 base from V and 4 bases from J, leaving 10 bases between. The CDR3 reads CATSRVTQVTEAFF. The CDR3 DNA follows: TGTGCCACCAGCAGAGTAACACAGGTCACTGAAGCTTTCTTT. Full variable domain (remainder filled in from reference TRBV15 and TRBJ1-1): DAMVIQNPRYQVTQFGKPVTLSCSQTLNHNVMYWYQQKSSQAPKLLFHYYDKDFNNEADTPDNFQSRRPNTSFCFLDIRSPGLGDTAMYLCATSRVTQVTEAFFGQGTRLTVV.

V is TRBV6-1 and J is TRBJ1-5; D is unresolved. Germline CDR1 and CDR2: MNHNS and SASEGT. V was shortened by 5 bases and J by 2 bases, with 7 bases between the two germline ends. The CDR3 consists of 13 residues. CDR3 region: CASSFQGNQPQHF. In DNA, the CDR3 is TGTGCCAGCAGTTTTCAGGGCAATCAGCCCCAGCATTTT.

The CDR3 bases are TGTGCCACCGCAGACAGGGGCTATGGCTACACCTTC. Protein: CATADRGYGYTF. The chain links TRBV6-1 to TRBJ1-2; 8 nucleotides line up with TRBD1. Trimming took 10 bases from V and 4 from J; bases not matched to a gene: 5. Germline-derived CDR1 and CDR2 are MNHNS and SASEGT. The CDR3 sequence is 12 residues long.

The chain carries TRBV5-1 and TRBJ2-2, with a weak D call TRBD1 (6 bases). The germline CDR1 and CDR2 sequences are SGHRS and YFSETQ. The CDR3 sequence is 15 residues long. The ends were cut back, 2 bases at V and 6 bases at J, with 14 bases in the middle. CDR3 nucleotide sequence: TGCGCCAGCAGCTTCGAGCTAAACAGGGCCGGGGAGCTGTTTTTT. Its protein is CASSFELNRAGELFF. The complete variable domain, with remaining parts taken from reference TRBV5-1 and TRBJ2-2, reads KAGVTQTPRYLIKTRGQQVTLSCSPISGHRSVSWYQQTPGQGLQFLFEYFSETQRNKGNFPGRFSGRQFSNSRSEMNVSTLELGDSALYLCASSFELNRAGELFFGEGSRLTVL.

The chain joins TRBV11-2 to TRBJ1-4, with a possible D match to TRBD1 (6 bases). V dropped 4 bases and J dropped 8 bases, with 20 bases sitting between them. Per the germline V gene, CDR1 is SGHAT and CDR2 is FQNNGV. CDR3 length: 16 residues. The CDR3 region is CASSSGSGGGQEKLFF. The CDR3 DNA is TGTGCCAGCAGCTCCGGATCGGGGGGGGGCCAGGAAAAACTGTTTTTT.

V usage is TRBV7-2 and J usage is TRBJ2-7; 9 bases are shared with TRBD2. The CDR3 has 16 amino acids. CDR1 and CDR2 (germline): SGHTA, FQGNSA. J lost 3 bases, V lost 4 bases, and 10 bases had no gene match. The CDR3 coding sequence is TGTGCCAGCAGCTGGGGCGCGGGAGGGTCTGTCTACGAGCAGTACTTC. It yields the protein CASSWGAGGSVYEQYF.

This clone was detected only once. V is TRBV7-2 and J is TRBJ1-1; maybe TRBD1 (6 bases). This CDR3 has 15 residues. Germline V gives CDR1 SGHTA, CDR2 FQGNSA. Between the trimmed V and J ends, which lost 3 bases and 1 base, there was a span of 12 bases. The CDR3 region is CASSFSGTQNTEAFF. The CDR3 DNA follows: TGTGCCAGCAGCTTTTCCGGGACACAGAACACTGAAGCTTTCTTT. Looking up the rest from reference TRBV7-2 and TRBJ1-1 gives the full variable domain: GAGVSQSPSNKVTEKGKDVELRCDPISGHTALYWYRQSLGQGLEFLIYFQGNSAPDKSGLPSDRFSAERTGGSVSTLTIQRTQQEDSAVYLCASSFSGTQNTEAFFGQGTRLTVV.

The chain joins TRBV30 to TRBJ1-1; D remains ambiguous. The CDR3 spans 14 residues. The germline gives CDR1 GTSNPN, CDR2 SVGIG (reference sequence). The V and J ends lost 7 bases and 0 bases respectively, with 15 bases between them. The CDR3 coding sequence is TGTGCCTCCGACTCGAGAGCCCTGAACACTGAAGCTTTCTTT. Residues: CASDSRALNTEAFF.